The T cell receptor beta chain described here comes from a study of control samples from healthy donors and cancer patients. Libraries were prepared by immunoSEQ multiplex PCR; TCRdb keeps only in-frame clonotypes and omits some of them. This sample has approximately 100,000 clones, with about 89% found just once. Trimming took 8 bases from V and 6 from J, leaving 20 bases between them. The CDR3 covers 15 residues. Germline V gene lookup returns CDR1 SGHTA and CDR2 FQGNSA. Input material: blood. The chain recombines TRBV7-2 with TRBJ2-1; D possibly corresponds to TRBD2 (6 bases). The sequence was obtained from a man aged 25 to 40 in good health. In DNA, the CDR3 is TGTGCCAGCGCCCTGGCACGGGGGTCGACCAATGAGCAGTTCTTC. It codes for CASALARGSTNEQFF.